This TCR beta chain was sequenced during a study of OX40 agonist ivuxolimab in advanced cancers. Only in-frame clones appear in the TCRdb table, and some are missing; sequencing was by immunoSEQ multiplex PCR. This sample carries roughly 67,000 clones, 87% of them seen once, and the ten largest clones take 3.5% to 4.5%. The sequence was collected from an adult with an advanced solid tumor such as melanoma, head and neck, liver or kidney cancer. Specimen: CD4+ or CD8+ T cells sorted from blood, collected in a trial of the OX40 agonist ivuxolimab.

The CDR3 region has the DNA TGTGCCAGCAGGGGTCCTGAGAGCCACGGCTACGAGCAGTACTTC. Translation: CASRGPESHGYEQYF. The chain links TRBV28 to TRBJ2-7, with D unclear. Trimming took 6 bases from V and 3 from J, leaving 18 bases between them. The CDR3 covers 15 residues. Germline CDR1 reads MDHEN; CDR2 reads SYDVKM.